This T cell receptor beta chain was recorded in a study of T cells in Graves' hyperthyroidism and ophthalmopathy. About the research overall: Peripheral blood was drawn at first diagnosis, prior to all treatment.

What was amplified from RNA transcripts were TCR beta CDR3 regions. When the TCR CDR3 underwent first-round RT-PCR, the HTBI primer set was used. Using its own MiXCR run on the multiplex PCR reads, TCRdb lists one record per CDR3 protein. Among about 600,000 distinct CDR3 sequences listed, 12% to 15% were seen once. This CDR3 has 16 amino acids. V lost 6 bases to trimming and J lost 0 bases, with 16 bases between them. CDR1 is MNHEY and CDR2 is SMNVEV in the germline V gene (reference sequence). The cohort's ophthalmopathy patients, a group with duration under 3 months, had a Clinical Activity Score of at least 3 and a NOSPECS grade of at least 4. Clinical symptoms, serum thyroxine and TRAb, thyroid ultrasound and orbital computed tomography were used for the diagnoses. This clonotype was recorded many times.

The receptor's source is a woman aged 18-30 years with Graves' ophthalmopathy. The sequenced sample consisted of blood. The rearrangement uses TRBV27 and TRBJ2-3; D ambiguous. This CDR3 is CASSPIELRSTDTQYF. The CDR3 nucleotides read TGTGCCAGCAGCCCCATAGAGTTGCGTAGCACAGATACGCAGTATTTT.